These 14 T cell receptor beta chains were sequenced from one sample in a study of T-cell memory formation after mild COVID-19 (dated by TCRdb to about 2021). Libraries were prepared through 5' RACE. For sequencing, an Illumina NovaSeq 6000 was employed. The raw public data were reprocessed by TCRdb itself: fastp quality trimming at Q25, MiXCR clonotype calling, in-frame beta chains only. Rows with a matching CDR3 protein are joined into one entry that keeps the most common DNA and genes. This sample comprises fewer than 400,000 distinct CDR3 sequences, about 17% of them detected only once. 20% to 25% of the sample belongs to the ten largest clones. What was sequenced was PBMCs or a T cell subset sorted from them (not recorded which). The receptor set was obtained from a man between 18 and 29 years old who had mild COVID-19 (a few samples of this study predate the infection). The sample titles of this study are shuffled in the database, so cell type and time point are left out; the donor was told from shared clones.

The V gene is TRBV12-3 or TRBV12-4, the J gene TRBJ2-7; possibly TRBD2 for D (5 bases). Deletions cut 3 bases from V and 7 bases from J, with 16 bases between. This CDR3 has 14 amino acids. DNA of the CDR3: TGTGCCAGCAGTTTTGACGGACTCTCGGGAGAGCAGTACGTC. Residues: CASSFDGLSGEQYV.

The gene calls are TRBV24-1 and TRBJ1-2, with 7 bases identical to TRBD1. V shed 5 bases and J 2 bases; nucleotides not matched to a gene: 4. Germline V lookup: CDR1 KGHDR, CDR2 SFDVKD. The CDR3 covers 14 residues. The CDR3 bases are TGTGCCACCAGTGGGACAGGAAGAAACTATGGCTACACCTTC. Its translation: CATSGTGRNYGYTF.

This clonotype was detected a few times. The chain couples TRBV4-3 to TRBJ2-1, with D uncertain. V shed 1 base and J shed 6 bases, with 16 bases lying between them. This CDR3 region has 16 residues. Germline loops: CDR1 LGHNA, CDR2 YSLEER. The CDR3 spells CASSQVRKGFGNEQFF. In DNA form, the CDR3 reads TGCGCCAGCAGCCAAGTTCGTAAAGGGTTCGGCAATGAGCAGTTCTTC.

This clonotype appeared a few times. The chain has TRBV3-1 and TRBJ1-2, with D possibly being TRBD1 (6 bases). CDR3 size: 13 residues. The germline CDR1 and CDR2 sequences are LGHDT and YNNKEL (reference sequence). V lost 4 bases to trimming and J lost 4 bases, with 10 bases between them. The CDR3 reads CASSPQGRYGYTF. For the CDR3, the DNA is TGTGCCAGCAGCCCACAGGGACGCTATGGCTACACCTTC.

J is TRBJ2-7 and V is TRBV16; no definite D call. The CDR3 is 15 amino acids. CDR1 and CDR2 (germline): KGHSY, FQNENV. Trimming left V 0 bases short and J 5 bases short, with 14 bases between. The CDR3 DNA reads TGTGCCAGCAGCCAATCGTCTCAGGTTCCCAACGAGCAGTACTTC. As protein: CASSQSSQVPNEQYF. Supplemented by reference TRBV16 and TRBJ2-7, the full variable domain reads GEEVAQTPKHLVRGEGQKAKLYCAPIKGHSYVFWYQQVLKNEFKFLISFQNENVFDETGMPKERFSAKCLPNSPCSLEIQATKLEDSAVYFCASSQSSQVPNEQYFGPGTRLTVT.

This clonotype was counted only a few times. CDR3 residues: CASSPQGQGMVGYTF. The CDR3 DNA follows: TGTGCCAGCAGCCCCCAGGGACAGGGTATGGTGGGCTACACCTTC. The chain recombines TRBV13 with TRBJ1-2, with 9 bases lining up with TRBD1. The V and J ends lost 5 bases and 8 bases, in that order; junction bases with no gene match: 12. The germline CDR1 and CDR2 sequences are PRHDT and FYEKMQ (reference sequence). The CDR3 is 15 amino acids.

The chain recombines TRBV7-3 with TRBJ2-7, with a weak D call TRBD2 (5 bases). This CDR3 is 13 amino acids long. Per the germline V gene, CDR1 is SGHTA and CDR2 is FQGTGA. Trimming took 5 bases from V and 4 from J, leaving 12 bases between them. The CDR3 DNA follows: TGTGCCAGCAGCCCCTTTCCGGGGTACGAGCAGTACTTC. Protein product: CASSPFPGYEQYF.

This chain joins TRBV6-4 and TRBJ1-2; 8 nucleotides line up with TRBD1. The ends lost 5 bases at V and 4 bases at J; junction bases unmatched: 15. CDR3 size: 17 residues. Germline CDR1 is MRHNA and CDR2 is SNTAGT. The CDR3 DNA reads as TGTGCCAGCAGTCCTACCGGGACAGGCGGTAATTTCTATGGCTACACCTTC. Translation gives CASSPTGTGGNFYGYTF.

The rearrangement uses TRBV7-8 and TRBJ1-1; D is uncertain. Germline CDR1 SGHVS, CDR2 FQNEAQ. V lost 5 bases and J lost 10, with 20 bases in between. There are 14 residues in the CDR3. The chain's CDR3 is CASSPQRVRRGAFF. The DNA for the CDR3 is TGTGCCAGCAGCCCACAGAGGGTCCGCCGGGGAGCTTTCTTT.

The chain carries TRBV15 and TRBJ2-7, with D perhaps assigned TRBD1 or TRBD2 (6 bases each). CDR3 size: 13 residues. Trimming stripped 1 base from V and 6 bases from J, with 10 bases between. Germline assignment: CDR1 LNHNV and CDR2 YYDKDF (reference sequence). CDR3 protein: CATSRVKGGEQYV. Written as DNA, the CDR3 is TGTGCCACCAGCAGAGTCAAGGGGGGCGAGCAGTACGTC.

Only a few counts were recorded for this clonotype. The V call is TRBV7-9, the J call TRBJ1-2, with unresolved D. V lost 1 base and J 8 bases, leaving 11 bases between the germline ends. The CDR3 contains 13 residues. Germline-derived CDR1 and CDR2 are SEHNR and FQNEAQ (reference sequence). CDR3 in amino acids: CASSLGTKGGYTF. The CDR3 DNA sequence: TGTGCCAGCAGCTTAGGAACAAAAGGGGGCTACACCTTC. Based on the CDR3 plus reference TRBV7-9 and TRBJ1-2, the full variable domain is DTGVSQNPRHKITKRGQNVTFRCDPISEHNRLYWYRQTLGQGPEFLTYFQNEAQLEKSRLLSDRFSAERPKGSFSTLEIQRTEQGDSAMYLCASSLGTKGGYTFGSGTRLTVV.

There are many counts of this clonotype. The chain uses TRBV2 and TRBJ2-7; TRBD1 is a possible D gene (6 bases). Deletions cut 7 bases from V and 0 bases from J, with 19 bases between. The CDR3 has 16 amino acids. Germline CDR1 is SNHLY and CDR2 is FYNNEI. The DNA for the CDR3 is TGTGCCAGCACCTTCGGGCAGGGGACGAGCTCCTACGAGCAGTACTTC. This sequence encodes CASTFGQGTSSYEQYF. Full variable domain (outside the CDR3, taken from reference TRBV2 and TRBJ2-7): EPEVTQTPSHQVTQMGQEVILRCVPISNHLYFYWYRQILGQKVEFLVSFYNNEISEKSEIFDDQFSVERPDGSNFTLKIRSTKLEDSAMYFCASTFGQGTSSYEQYFGPGTRLTVT.

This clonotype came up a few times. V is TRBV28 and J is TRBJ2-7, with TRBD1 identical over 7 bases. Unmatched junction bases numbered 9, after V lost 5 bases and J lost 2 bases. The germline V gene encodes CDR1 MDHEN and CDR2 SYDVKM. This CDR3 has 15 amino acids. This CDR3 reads CASSPRTGPTYEQYF. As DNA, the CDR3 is TGTGCCAGCAGTCCCAGGACAGGACCGACCTACGAGCAGTACTTC.

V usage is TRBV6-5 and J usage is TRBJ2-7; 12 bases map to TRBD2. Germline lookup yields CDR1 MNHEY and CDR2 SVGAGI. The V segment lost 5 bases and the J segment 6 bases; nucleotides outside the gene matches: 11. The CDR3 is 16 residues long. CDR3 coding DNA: TGTGCCAGCAGTCACCTCACTAGCGGGGGGCTGGGCGAGCAGTACTTC. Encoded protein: CASSHLTSGGLGEQYF.